What follows are 25 T cell receptor beta chains derived from one specimen sequenced in a study of blood T cell repertoires in COVID-19. Measured with immunoSEQ multiplex PCR; TCRdb has only the in-frame clones, and not every one. The sample gives under 200,000 clones, about 85% of which show up once; about 5% is in the top ten. Sequencing was performed on peripheral blood. The receptors here all came from a woman older than 75 with acute or convalescent COVID-19.

Only one count was recorded for this clone. The chain uses TRBV15 and TRBJ1-3; TRBD1 matches at 9 bases. Per germline, CDR1 LNHNV and CDR2 YYDKDF (reference sequence). With 0 bases clipped from V and 0 bases from J, the junction kept 3 bases outside the gene matches. This CDR3 spans 17 amino acids. As DNA, the CDR3 is TGTGCCACCAGCAGAGAAGGGACAGGGATCTCTGGAAACACCATATATTTT. Its protein product is CATSREGTGISGNTIYF.

This clone was seen only once. The rearrangement joins TRBV12-3 or TRBV12-4 to TRBJ2-7; the D is unclear. CDR3 size: 12 residues. Trimming took off 5 bases at V and 1 base at J, with 6 bases between the two ends. The CDR3 DNA sequence: TGTGCCAGCAGTACCAGGTCCTACGAGCAGTACTTC. Translated, it gives CASSTRSYEQYF.

The rearrangement links TRBV13 to TRBJ2-3, with D possibly matching TRBD2 (6 bases). The V and J ends lost 6 bases and 6 bases respectively, with 16 bases between them. There are 14 residues in the CDR3. Germline V gives CDR1 PRHDT, CDR2 FYEKMQ (reference sequence). The CDR3 loop reads CASSARRGRDTQYF. The CDR3 nucleotides are TGTGCCAGCAGTGCCCGACGAGGGAGGGATACGCAGTATTTT.

The chain recombines TRBV12-3 or TRBV12-4 with TRBJ1-2; D ambiguous. The germline V and J ends were trimmed by 7 bases and 1 base, with 7 bases remaining between them. CDR3 length: 12 amino acids. The CDR3 loop reads CASTQINYGYTF. Written as DNA, the CDR3 is TGTGCCAGCACCCAAATTAACTATGGCTACACCTTC.

The V call is TRBV11-3, the J call TRBJ1-1, with unresolved D. V was shortened by 1 base and J by 1 base, with 4 bases between the two germline ends. CDR1 and CDR2 (germline): SGHNT, YENEEA. This CDR3 has 13 amino acids. The CDR3 reads CASSLGQNTEAFF. The DNA for the CDR3 is TGTGCCAGCAGCTTAGGGCAGAACACTGAAGCTTTCTTT. The complete variable domain, with remaining parts taken from reference TRBV11-3 and TRBJ1-1, reads EAGVVQSPRYKIIEKKQPVAFWCNPISGHNTLYWYLQNLGQGPELLIRYENEEAVDDSQLPKDRFSAERLKGVDSTLKIQPAELGDSAVYLCASSLGQNTEAFFGQGTRLTVV.

This clone was observed a handful of times. The chain couples TRBV5-4 to TRBJ1-1; TRBD1 agrees at 8 bases. CDR1 and CDR2 from the germline V gene are SGHNT and YYREEE (reference sequence). V gave up 0 bases and J gave up 5 bases; unmatched junction bases: 9. The CDR3 runs to 16 residues. Here the CDR3 DNA reads TGTGCCAGCAGCTTGGGACTGGCAGGGGGCGATACTGAAGCTTTCTTT. Its protein product is CASSLGLAGGDTEAFF.

Concerning this clone: Additional DNA sequences in this sample encode the identical CDR3. The chain combines TRBV7-2 with TRBJ1-2; 11 bases fit TRBD1. This CDR3 spans 13 amino acids. J gave up 8 bases and V 5 bases, and 4 bases lay outside the gene matches. In germline, CDR1 is SGHTA, CDR2 FQGNSA. This CDR3 is CASSTGTGGGYTF. The CDR3 bases are TGTGCCAGCAGCACCGGGACAGGGGGGGGCTACACCTTC. The full variable domain, rest sourced from reference TRBV7-2 and TRBJ1-2, is GAGVSQSPSNKVTEKGKDVELRCDPISGHTALYWYRQSLGQGLEFLIYFQGNSAPDKSGLPSDRFSAERTGGSVSTLTIQRTQQEDSAVYLCASSTGTGGGYTFGSGTRLTVV.

This clone was detected a few times. DNA of the CDR3: TGTGCCAGCAGTTTTAGAGTGGACACTGAAGCTTTCTTT. Protein sequence: CASSFRVDTEAFF. The chain joins TRBV27 to TRBJ1-1; D is unclear. The V gene's germline CDR1 is MNHEY and CDR2 SMNVEV (reference sequence). V was shortened by 3 bases and J by 3 bases, with 8 bases between the two germline ends. This CDR3 region has 13 residues.

The V and J genes are TRBV30 and TRBJ1-4; D call uncertain. This CDR3 is 12 amino acids long. The germline gives CDR1 GTSNPN, CDR2 SVGIG (reference sequence). V was shortened by 5 bases and J by 4 bases, with 8 bases between the two germline ends. CDR3 region: CAWGRNNEKLFF. The CDR3 DNA reads TGTGCCTGGGGGCGGAATAATGAAAAACTGTTTTTT.

This chain uses TRBV7-2 with TRBJ2-1; D is unresolved. The V gene lost 5 bases and the J gene lost 9 bases, with 8 bases spanning the gap. Germline V gene sequence: CDR1 SGHTA, CDR2 FQGNSA. The CDR3 has 11 residues. The CDR3 nucleotides read TGTGCCAGCAGCGAAAAGAGTGAGCAGTTCTTC. Translated: CASSEKSEQFF.

This chain uses TRBV7-9 with TRBJ2-7, with 8 bases identical to TRBD1. The length of the CDR3 is 16 residues. Trimming cost V 3 bases and J 2 bases; bases outside gene matches: 9. Germline V gene lookup returns CDR1 SEHNR and CDR2 FQNEAQ (reference sequence). The CDR3 spells CASSLGLRDRPYEQYF. Written as DNA, the CDR3 is TGTGCCAGCAGCTTGGGGCTCCGGGACAGGCCCTACGAGCAGTACTTC.

The chain recombines TRBV5-1 with TRBJ2-3, with TRBD2 matching 9 bases. Trimming removed 1 base from V and 4 bases from J; junction bases left unmatched: 4. Looked up from germline, CDR1 is SGHRS and CDR2 is YFSETQ. The CDR3 runs to 15 residues. CDR3 amino acids: CASSLMGLASDTQYF. For the CDR3, the DNA is TGCGCCAGCAGCTTGATGGGACTAGCCTCAGATACGCAGTATTTT.

In nucleotides, the CDR3 is TGCGCCAGCAGCTTAGGGACAGGGCCTGAAAAACTGTTTTTT. Protein sequence: CASSLGTGPEKLFF. The rearrangement uses TRBV5-1 and TRBJ1-4; 9 positions match TRBD1. Trimming at V came to 2 bases and at J to 7 bases, leaving 3 bases not matched to a gene. The CDR3 sequence is 14 residues long. Germline CDR1 SGHRS, CDR2 YFSETQ.

The chain carries TRBV18 and TRBJ2-2; D not certain. The CDR3 spans 11 residues. Germline assignment: CDR1 KGHSH and CDR2 LQKENI. Trimming removed 5 bases at V and 8 bases at J, with 6 bases between. CDR3 amino acids: CASSSDGELFF. The CDR3 region has the DNA TGTGCCAGCTCATCAGATGGGGAGCTGTTTTTT.

V and J are TRBV11-2 and TRBJ2-7, with TRBD2 matching over 10 bases. Losses at the gene ends were 5 bases for V and 9 bases for J; bases not matched to a gene: 10. Germline CDR1 and CDR2: SGHAT and FQNNGV. The CDR3 length is 14 residues. This chain's CDR3 is CASSTSGTSVRQYF. CDR3 nucleotides: TGTGCCAGCAGCACGTCCGGGACTAGCGTTCGGCAGTACTTC.

The genes are TRBV2 and TRBJ2-5; no clear D gene. The V gene lost 4 bases and the J gene lost 2 bases, with 11 bases spanning the gap. This CDR3 has 14 residues. Germline V gives CDR1 SNHLY, CDR2 FYNNEI. The CDR3 nucleotides are TGTGCCAGCAGTGGTAGACACATTCAAGAGACCCAGTACTTC. Protein sequence: CASSGRHIQETQYF.

The J gene is TRBJ2-7, the V gene TRBV7-2; D is perhaps TRBD1 (5 bases). This CDR3 has 13 residues. V was trimmed by 4 bases and J by 6 bases, leaving 13 bases between them. Germline-derived CDR1 and CDR2 are SGHTA and FQGNSA. The CDR3 DNA reads TGTGCCAGCAGCTCCCAGGGTTCTGCCGAGCAGTACTTC. This translates into CASSSQGSAEQYF.

This rearrangement joins TRBV5-4 to TRBJ2-7; 10 bases are a match to TRBD1. The CDR3 has 14 residues. Germline V gene sequence: CDR1 SGHNT, CDR2 YYREEE (reference sequence). After removal of 4 bases from V and 3 bases from J, the junction contained 4 bases not matched to a gene. CDR3 DNA sequence: TGTGCCAGCAGCCGGGACAGGGGATACTACGAGCAGTACTTC. This gives the protein CASSRDRGYYEQYF. The complete variable domain, with remaining parts taken from reference TRBV5-4 and TRBJ2-7, reads ETGVTQSPTHLIKTRGQQVTLRCSSQSGHNTVSWYQQALGQGPQFIFQYYREEENGRGNFPPRFSGLQFPNYSSELNVNALELDDSALYLCASSRDRGYYEQYFGPGTRLTVT.

The chain carries TRBV19 and TRBJ1-1, with unresolved D. The CDR3 covers 13 residues. Germline CDR1 reads LNHDA; CDR2 reads SQIVND (reference sequence). Deletions cut 2 bases from V and 7 bases from J, with 11 bases between. The CDR3 protein is CASSIRRRGEAFF. In DNA form, the CDR3 reads TGTGCCAGTAGTATACGCAGGCGGGGTGAAGCTTTCTTT.

The chain couples TRBV29-1 to TRBJ2-3; D is perhaps TRBD1 (6 bases). Germline assignment: CDR1 SQVTM and CDR2 ANQGSEA. The germline V and J ends were trimmed by 7 bases and 2 bases, with 13 bases remaining between them. The CDR3 is 13 residues long. The DNA of the CDR3 is TGCAGCGCCCGCCTGGGGGCCACAGATACGCAGTATTTT. Protein sequence: CSARLGATDTQYF.

The chain is built from TRBV28 and TRBJ1-3; TRBD1 is a possible D gene (6 bases). Per germline, CDR1 MDHEN and CDR2 SYDVKM. The length of the CDR3 is 16 residues. The ends were cut back, 6 bases at V and 2 bases at J, with 17 bases in the middle. This CDR3 is CASSRLWGGTGNTIYF. DNA for the CDR3: TGTGCCAGCAGCCGCCTATGGGGGGGCACTGGAAACACCATATATTTT.

This chain uses TRBV10-3 with TRBJ2-7; 7 nucleotides match TRBD1. This CDR3 is 14 amino acids long. The junction had 1 base not matched to a gene; V was cut back by 2 bases and J by 0 bases. The V gene's germline CDR1 is ENHRY and CDR2 SYGVKD. The CDR3 reads CAISEDRDSYEQYF. CDR3 coding DNA: TGTGCCATCAGTGAGGACAGGGACTCCTACGAGCAGTACTTC.

The genes are TRBV4-3 and TRBJ1-2; TRBD1 is a possible D gene (6 bases). The germline V gene encodes CDR1 LGHNA and CDR2 YSLEER. This CDR3 has 14 residues. V was trimmed by 4 bases and J by 0 bases, leaving 9 bases between them. The CDR3 region has the DNA TGCGCCAGCAGCCTAGGACAGACTAACTATGGCTACACCTTC. Its translation: CASSLGQTNYGYTF.

V and J are TRBV5-4 and TRBJ2-1; 10 bases are shared with TRBD2. Looked up from germline, CDR1 is SGHNT and CDR2 is YYREEE (reference sequence). The CDR3 covers 15 residues. V lost 1 base, J lost 4 bases, and 2 bases stayed unmatched. The CDR3 region has the DNA TGTGCCAGCAGCTTGACTAGCGGGGTATACAATGAGCAGTTCTTC. Translation: CASSLTSGVYNEQFF.

This rearrangement joins TRBV7-6 to TRBJ1-1, with D perhaps TRBD1 (5 bases). The V end lost 1 base, the J end lost 3 bases, and 9 bases lay between the germline ends. CDR1 is SGHVS, CDR2 FNYEAQ, per germline. This CDR3 has 14 amino acids. For the CDR3, the DNA is TGTGCCAGCAGCTTAGAAGGACAATACACTGAAGCTTTCTTT. Its protein is CASSLEGQYTEAFF.